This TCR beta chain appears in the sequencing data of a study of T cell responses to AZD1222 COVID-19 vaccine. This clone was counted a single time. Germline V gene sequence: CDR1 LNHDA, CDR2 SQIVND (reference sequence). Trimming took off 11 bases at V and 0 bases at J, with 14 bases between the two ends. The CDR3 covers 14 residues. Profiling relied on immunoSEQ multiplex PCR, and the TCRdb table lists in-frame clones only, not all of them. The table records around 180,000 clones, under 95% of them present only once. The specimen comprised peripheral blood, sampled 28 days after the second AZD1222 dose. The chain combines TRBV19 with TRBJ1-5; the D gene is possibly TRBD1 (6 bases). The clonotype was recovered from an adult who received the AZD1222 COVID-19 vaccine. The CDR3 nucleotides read TGTGCCGCTCACAGGGCATATAGCAATCAGCCCCAGCATTTT. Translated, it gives CAAHRAYSNQPQHF.